A selection of T cell receptor beta chains follows, all from one sample in a study of early stage breast cancer tumors. The protocol was immunoSEQ multiplex PCR, while the TCRdb copy is restricted to in-frame clones and leaves out a portion. Among around 30,000 clones listed, roughly 77% were seen once. The sample taken for sequencing was breast tumor tissue. The receptor source for this set is a person aged 25 to 39 with breast cancer. Each CDR3 is given without its conserved first and last residue.

V	J	CDR3
TRBV14	TRBJ1-1	ASSQDRSSTEAF
TRBV7-3	TRBJ2-2	ASSLSTGPNTGELF
TRBV29-1	TRBJ2-1	SAVGQGGSYNEQF
TRBV10-3	TRBJ2-7	AISPWRESEEQY
TRBV18	TRBJ2-1	ASSPEGQGAISGIDEQF
TRBV7-3	TRBJ1-3	ASSEAGGYGNTIY
TRBV21-1	TRBJ2-2	ASSKGARRNTGELF
TRBV2	TRBJ2-2	ASSDDRANTGELF
TRBV7-2	TRBJ1-5	ASSQGLQPQH
TRBV5-1	TRBJ2-3	ASSSQSPVAGLSTDTQY
TRBV19	TRBJ2-1	ASSISGQHYNEQF
TRBV6-6	TRBJ2-7	ASSHGQGPYEQY
TRBV29-1	TRBJ1-3	SVDLGGNTIY
TRBV7-9	TRBJ2-5	ASSLTGMETQY
TRBV29-1	TRBJ1-4	SAGRFNEKLF
TRBV11-2	TRBJ1-2	ASSLGPPQLNYGYT